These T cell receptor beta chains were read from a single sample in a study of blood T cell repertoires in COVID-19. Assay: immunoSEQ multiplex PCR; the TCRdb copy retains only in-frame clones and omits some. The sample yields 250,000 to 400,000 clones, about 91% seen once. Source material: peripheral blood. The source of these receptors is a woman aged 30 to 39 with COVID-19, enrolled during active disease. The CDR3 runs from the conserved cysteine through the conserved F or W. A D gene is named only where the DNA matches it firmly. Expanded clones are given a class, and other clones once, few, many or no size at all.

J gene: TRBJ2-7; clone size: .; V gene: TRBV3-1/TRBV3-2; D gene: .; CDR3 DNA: TGTGCCAGCAGCCAAGGACAGGCCTACGAGCAGTACTTC; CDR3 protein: CASSQGQAYEQYF
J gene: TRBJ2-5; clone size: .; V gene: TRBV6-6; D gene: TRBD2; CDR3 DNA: TGTGCCAGCAGGACTAGCGGGGGGGAGACCCAGTACTTC; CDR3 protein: CASRTSGGETQYF
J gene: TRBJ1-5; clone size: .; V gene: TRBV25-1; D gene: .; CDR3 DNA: TGTGCCAGCAGTGAAATGAGGGAGAGTCAGCCCCAGCATTTT; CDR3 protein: CASSEMRESQPQHF
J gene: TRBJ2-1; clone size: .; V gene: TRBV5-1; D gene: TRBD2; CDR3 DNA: TGCGCCAGCAGCTTGGAGCGGGGGGACAATGAGCAGTTCTTC; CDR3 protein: CASSLERGDNEQFF
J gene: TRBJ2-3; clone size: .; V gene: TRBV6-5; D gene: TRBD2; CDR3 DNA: TGTGCCAGCACCCTAAGCGGGGGAAACACAGATACGCAGTATTTT; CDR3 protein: CASTLSGGNTDTQYF
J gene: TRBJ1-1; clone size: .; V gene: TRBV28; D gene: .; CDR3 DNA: TGTGCCAGCAGACGCCGGGAAAGGAACACTGAAGCTTTCTTT; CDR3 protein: CASRRRERNTEAFF
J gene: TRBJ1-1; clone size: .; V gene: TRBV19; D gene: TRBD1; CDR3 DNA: TGTGCCAGTAGGACCGACAGGGGCACTGAAGCTTTCTTT; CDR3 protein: CASRTDRGTEAFF
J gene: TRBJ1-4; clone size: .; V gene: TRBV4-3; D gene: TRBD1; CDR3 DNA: TGCGCCAGCAGCCGGGGACAGCTTAATGAAAAACTGTTTTTT; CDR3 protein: CASSRGQLNEKLFF
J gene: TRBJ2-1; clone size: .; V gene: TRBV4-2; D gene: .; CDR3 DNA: TGTGCCAGCAGCCAAGAAGTCAGGAAGCAGTTCTTC; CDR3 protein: CASSQEVRKQFF
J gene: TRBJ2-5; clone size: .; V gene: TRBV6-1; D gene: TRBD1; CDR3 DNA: TGTGCCAGCAGTGAGGACAGGGAAGAGACCCAGTACTTC; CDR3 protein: CASSEDREETQYF
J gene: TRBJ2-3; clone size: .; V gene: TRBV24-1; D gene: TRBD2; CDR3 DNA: TGTGCCACCAGCGCCCCGGGACTAGCGGGGGTATATACGCAGTATTTT; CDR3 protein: CATSAPGLAGVYTQYF
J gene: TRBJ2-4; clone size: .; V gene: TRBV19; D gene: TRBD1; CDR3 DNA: TGTGCCAGTAAACCGACAGGGGATAGGAACATTCAGTACTTC; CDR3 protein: CASKPTGDRNIQYF
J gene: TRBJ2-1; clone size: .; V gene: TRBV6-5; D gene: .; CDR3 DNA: TGTGCCAGCAGTTACTCGGGGGGTGGGGAAGAGCAGTTCTTC; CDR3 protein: CASSYSGGGEEQFF
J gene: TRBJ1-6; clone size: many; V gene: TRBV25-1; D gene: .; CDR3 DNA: TGTGCCAGCAGTAGGCAGGGAAACTATAATTCACCCCTCCACTTT; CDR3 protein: CASSRQGNYNSPLHF
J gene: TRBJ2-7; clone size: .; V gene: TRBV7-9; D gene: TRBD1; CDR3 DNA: TGTGCCAGCAGCCCCGGGACAGGGTCTGTCGAGCAGTACTTC; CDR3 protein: CASSPGTGSVEQYF
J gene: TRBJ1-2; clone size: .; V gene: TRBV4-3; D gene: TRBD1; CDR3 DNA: TGCGCCAGCAGCCAGGGGACAGGGGGCGTTTTCTATGGCTACACCTTC; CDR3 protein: CASSQGTGGVFYGYTF
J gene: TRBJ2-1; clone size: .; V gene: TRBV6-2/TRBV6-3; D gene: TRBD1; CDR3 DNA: TGTGCCAGCAGTTACCCCCCGGGACAGGGAGGGAATGAGCAGTTCTTC; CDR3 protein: CASSYPPGQGGNEQFF
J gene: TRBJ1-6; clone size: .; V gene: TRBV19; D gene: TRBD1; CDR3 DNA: TGTGCCAGTAGACCGGACAGGAACAATAATTCACCCCTCCACTTT; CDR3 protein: CASRPDRNNNSPLHF
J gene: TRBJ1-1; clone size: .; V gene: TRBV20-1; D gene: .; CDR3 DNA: TGCAGTGCTAGTCAGGGCGTCACTGAAGCTTTCTTT; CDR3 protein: CSASQGVTEAFF
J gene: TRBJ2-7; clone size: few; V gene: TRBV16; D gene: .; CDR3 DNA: TGTGCCAGCACACGGACAGTCACGTCCTACGAGCAGTACTTC; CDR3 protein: CASTRTVTSYEQYF
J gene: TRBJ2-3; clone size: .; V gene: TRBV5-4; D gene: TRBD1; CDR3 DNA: TGTGCCAGCTTCCGACAGGGCGCAGATACGCAGTATTTT; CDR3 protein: CASFRQGADTQYF
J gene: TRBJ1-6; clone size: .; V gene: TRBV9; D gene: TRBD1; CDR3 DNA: TGTGCCAGCAGCGTAGTGGGGACAGATAATTCACCCCTCCACTTT; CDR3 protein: CASSVVGTDNSPLHF
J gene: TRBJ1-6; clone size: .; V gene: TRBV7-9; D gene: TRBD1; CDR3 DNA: TGTGCCAGCAGTTGGACAGGTTATAATTCACCCCTCCACTTT; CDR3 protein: CASSWTGYNSPLHF
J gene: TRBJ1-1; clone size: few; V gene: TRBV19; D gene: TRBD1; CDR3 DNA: TGTGCCACCCGGACAGGGGGCATGGGGCTGAACACTGAAGCTTTCTTT; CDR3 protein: CATRTGGMGLNTEAFF
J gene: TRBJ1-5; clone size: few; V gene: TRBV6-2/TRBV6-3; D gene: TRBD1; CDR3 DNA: TGTGCCAGCAGCCCGACAGGGAATCAGCCCCAGCATTTT; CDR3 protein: CASSPTGNQPQHF
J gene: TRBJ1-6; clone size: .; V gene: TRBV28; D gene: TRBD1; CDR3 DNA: TGTGCCAGCAGATACCCGGGACAGCATAATTCACCCCTCCACTTT; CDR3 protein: CASRYPGQHNSPLHF
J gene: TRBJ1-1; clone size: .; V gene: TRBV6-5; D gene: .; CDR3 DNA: TGTGCCAGCAGTTACTCAGGGACACCGAGCGCTGAAGCTTTCTTT; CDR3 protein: CASSYSGTPSAEAFF
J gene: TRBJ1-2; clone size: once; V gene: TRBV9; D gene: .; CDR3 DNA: TGTGCCAGCAGCCCTCAGGGCGTTAACTATGGCTACACCTTC; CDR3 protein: CASSPQGVNYGYTF
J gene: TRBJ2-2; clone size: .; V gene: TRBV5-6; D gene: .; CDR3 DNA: TGTGCCAGCAGCCCCCGCCAGGGAGGCACCGGGGAGCTGTTTTTT; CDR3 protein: CASSPRQGGTGELFF
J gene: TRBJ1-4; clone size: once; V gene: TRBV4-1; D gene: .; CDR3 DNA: TGCGCCAGCAGCCCGCGAGGAGGTGGTAATGAAAAACTGTTTTTT; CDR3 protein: CASSPRGGGNEKLFF
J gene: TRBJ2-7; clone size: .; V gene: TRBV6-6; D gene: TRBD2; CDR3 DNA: TGTGCCAGCTCGGGGACTAGTCCCGAGCAGTACTTC; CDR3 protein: CASSGTSPEQYF
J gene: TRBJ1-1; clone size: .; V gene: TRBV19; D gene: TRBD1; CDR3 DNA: TGTGCCAGTAGTATGACAGGGGGCACTGAAGCTTTCTTT; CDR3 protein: CASSMTGGTEAFF
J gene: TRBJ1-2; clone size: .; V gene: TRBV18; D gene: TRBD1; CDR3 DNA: TGTGCCAGCTCACTACTAACAGGACAGGGCGACTATGGCTACACCTTC; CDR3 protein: CASSLLTGQGDYGYTF
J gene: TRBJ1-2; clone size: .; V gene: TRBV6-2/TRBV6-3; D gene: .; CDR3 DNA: TGTGCCAGCAGTACTGGACAGTTCTATGGCTACACCTTC; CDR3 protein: CASSTGQFYGYTF
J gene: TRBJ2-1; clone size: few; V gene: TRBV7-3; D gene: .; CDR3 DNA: TGTGCCAGCAGCTTTGCGGGTGGTATGAACAATGAGCAGTTCTTC; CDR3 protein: CASSFAGGMNNEQFF
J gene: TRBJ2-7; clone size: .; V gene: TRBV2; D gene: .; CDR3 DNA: TGTGCCAGCAGTGAACAGGTCAGCTCCTACGAGCAGTACTTC; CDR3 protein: CASSEQVSSYEQYF
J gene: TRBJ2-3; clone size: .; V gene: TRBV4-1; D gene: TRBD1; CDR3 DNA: TGCGCCAGCAGCCAAGAAGACAGGGGCACAGATACGCAGTATTTT; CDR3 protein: CASSQEDRGTDTQYF
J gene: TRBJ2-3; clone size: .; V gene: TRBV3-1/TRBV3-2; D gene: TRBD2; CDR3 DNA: TGTGCCAGCAGTTCTAGCGGGGGGGCCACAGATACGCAGTATTTT; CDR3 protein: CASSSSGGATDTQYF
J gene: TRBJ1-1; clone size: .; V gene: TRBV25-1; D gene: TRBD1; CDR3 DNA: TGTGCCAGCAGTGATTGGGACAGGGGAAACACTGAAGCTTTCTTT; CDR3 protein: CASSDWDRGNTEAFF
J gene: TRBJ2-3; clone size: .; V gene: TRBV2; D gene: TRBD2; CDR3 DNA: TGTGCCAGCAGACCGGGGGGGGGCGCAGATACGCAGTATTTT; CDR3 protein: CASRPGGGADTQYF
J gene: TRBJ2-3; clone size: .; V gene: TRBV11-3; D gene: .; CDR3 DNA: TGTGCCAGCAGCTTAGGAGCTAGCACAGATACGCAGTATTTT; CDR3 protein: CASSLGASTDTQYF
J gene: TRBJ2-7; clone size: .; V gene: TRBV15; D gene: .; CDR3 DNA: TGTGCCACGCAACGAACCAACAGGGTGAGGGACGAGCAGTACTTC; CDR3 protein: CATQRTNRVRDEQYF
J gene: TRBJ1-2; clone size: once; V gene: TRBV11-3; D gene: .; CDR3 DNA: TGTGCCAGCAGCTTAGATCACAGGGACCCCTATGGCTACACCTTC; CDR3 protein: CASSLDHRDPYGYTF